Below, 27 T cell receptor beta chains from the same sample are listed, as sequenced in a study of blood T cell repertoires in COVID-19. Using immunoSEQ multiplex PCR, the repertoire was profiled, and TCRdb retains in-frame clones only, with some absent. The table includes under 40,000 clones, roughly 89% detected once. Input material: peripheral blood. These receptors came from a man in his sixties with active COVID-19.

V and J are TRBV15 and TRBJ2-2; D may be TRBD1 (6 bases). This CDR3 is 15 amino acids long. V dropped 0 bases and J dropped 5 bases, with 10 bases sitting between them. Germline lookup yields CDR1 LNHNV and CDR2 YYDKDF (reference sequence). In nucleotides, the CDR3 is TGTGCCACCAGCAGAGACAGGGGCTGGACCGGGGAGCTGTTTTTT. This translates into CATSRDRGWTGELFF.

In this sample, this clone turned up once. The chain combines TRBV18 with TRBJ1-5; a possible D gene is TRBD1 (5 bases). Trimming left V 4 bases short and J 5 bases short, with 15 bases between. This CDR3 contains 15 residues. CDR1 is KGHSH, CDR2 LQKENI, per germline. CDR3 sequence reads: CASSQNSGHDQPQHF. Here the CDR3 DNA reads TGTGCCAGCTCACAAAATTCAGGGCATGATCAGCCCCAGCATTTT.

CDR3 DNA sequence: TGTGCCAGCTCTTGGACAGGAAACACTGAAGCTTTCTTT. As protein: CASSWTGNTEAFF. This chain connects TRBV2 to TRBJ1-1, with 7 positions matching TRBD1. The CDR3 is 13 residues long. V lost 8 bases, J lost 2 bases, and 5 bases stayed unmatched. The V gene's germline CDR1 is SNHLY and CDR2 FYNNEI.

The chain links TRBV6-5 to TRBJ2-3; tentative D call: TRBD1 (6 bases). Germline V gene data show CDR1 as MNHEY and CDR2 as SVGAGI. The CDR3 spans 14 residues. V was shortened by 6 bases and J by 0 bases, with 10 bases between the two germline ends. CDR3 region: CASRWGPSTDTQYF. CDR3 coding DNA: TGTGCCAGCAGGTGGGGGCCGAGCACAGATACGCAGTATTTT.

V usage is TRBV9 and J usage is TRBJ2-3, with D perhaps TRBD2 (7 bases). Germline CDR1 is SGDLS and CDR2 is YYNGEE. The CDR3 runs 15 residues. Trimming took 0 bases from V and 2 from J, leaving 10 bases between them. The CDR3 DNA reads TGTGCCAGCAGCGTAGTCGGGGGGCACACAGATACGCAGTATTTT. Translated, it gives CASSVVGGHTDTQYF.

This rearrangement joins TRBV4-1 to TRBJ2-7; possibly TRBD1 for D (5 bases). The germline CDR1 and CDR2 sequences are MGHRA and YSYEKL. The CDR3 runs to 16 residues. V dropped 0 bases and J dropped 6 bases, with 18 bases sitting between them. In DNA, the CDR3 is TGCGCCAGCAGCCAAGAATCGGTAAGGGGATCCCTCGAGCAGTACTTC. Encoded protein: CASSQESVRGSLEQYF.

The J gene is TRBJ2-1, the V gene TRBV2; 9 positions match TRBD1. Germline V gene lookup returns CDR1 SNHLY and CDR2 FYNNEI. The V segment lost 6 bases and the J segment 10 bases; nucleotides outside the gene matches: 7. The CDR3 has 13 residues. The CDR3 protein is CASRGQGIWEQFF. CDR3 coding DNA: TGTGCCAGCAGAGGACAGGGGATATGGGAGCAGTTCTTC.

This chain uses TRBV19 with TRBJ1-4; D is possibly TRBD1 (5 bases). V was pared by 10 bases and J by 0 bases, with 12 bases between. Per germline, CDR1 LNHDA and CDR2 SQIVND (reference sequence). This CDR3 contains 14 residues. The CDR3 loop reads CATQAYATNEKLFF. In nucleotides, the CDR3 is TGTGCCACACAGGCCTATGCAACTAATGAAAAACTGTTTTTT. Drawing the rest from reference TRBV19 and TRBJ1-4, the complete variable domain is DGGITQSPKYLFRKEGQNVTLSCEQNLNHDAMYWYRQDPGQGLRLIYYSQIVNDFQKGDIAEGYSVSREKKESFPLTVTSAQKNPTAFYLCATQAYATNEKLFFGSGTQLSVL.

As DNA, the CDR3 is TGTGCCAGCGGTCCTAGCGGGGTCGGGACCCAGTACTTC. Protein product: CASGPSGVGTQYF. The V gene is TRBV12-3 or TRBV12-4, the J gene TRBJ2-5, with TRBD2 matching over 9 bases. Trimming at V came to 8 bases and at J to 7 bases, leaving 8 bases not matched to a gene. The CDR3 loop spans 13 amino acids.

The V gene is TRBV28, the J gene TRBJ2-7; 9 bases map to TRBD1. V gave up 8 bases and J gave up 3 bases; unmatched junction bases: 5. This CDR3 spans 13 amino acids. CDR1 and CDR2 from the germline V gene are MDHEN and SYDVKM. DNA of the CDR3: TGTGCCAGCGGGACGGGACAGGGCTACGAGCAGTACTTC. It specifies CASGTGQGYEQYF.

The table lists this clone with a count of one. In DNA, the CDR3 is TGTGCCAGCAGCCAGAGGACAGGGCTCCCCTCCTACGAGCAGTACTTC. The encoded protein is CASSQRTGLPSYEQYF. The J gene is TRBJ2-7, the V gene TRBV14, with 8 bases identical to TRBD1. Germline-derived CDR1 and CDR2 are SGHDN and FVKESK. The CDR3 consists of 16 residues. The V segment lost 3 bases and the J segment 0 bases; nucleotides outside the gene matches: 7.

This chain joins TRBV5-4 and TRBJ1-4; possible D gene TRBD1, 5 bases. The CDR3 loop spans 12 amino acids. Germline CDR1 reads SGHNT; CDR2 reads YYREEE (reference sequence). The V end lost 0 bases, the J end lost 10 bases, and 7 bases lay between the germline ends. In DNA, the CDR3 is TGTGCCAGCAGCTTGGCCGGGGGAAAACTGTTTTTT. Translation: CASSLAGGKLFF.

The genes are TRBV19 and TRBJ1-5; D gene unclear. Germline V gene data show CDR1 as LNHDA and CDR2 as SQIVND (reference sequence). CDR3 size: 15 residues. The V and J ends lost 3 bases and 2 bases respectively, with 11 bases between them. The CDR3 reads CASSMMPGGNQPQHF. CDR3 sequence (DNA): TGTGCCAGTAGTATGATGCCGGGAGGCAATCAGCCCCAGCATTTT.

This clone was seen only once. This chain uses TRBV6-1 with TRBJ1-4; D perhaps matches TRBD1 (6 bases). Trimming cost V 3 bases and J 3 bases, with 14 bases left between them. Germline CDR1 reads MNHNS; CDR2 reads SASEGT. This CDR3 has 16 amino acids. In nucleotides, the CDR3 is TGTGCCAGCAGTGAGCCGGGGGGGGCAGCTAATGAAAAACTGTTTTTT. Its translation: CASSEPGGAANEKLFF.

The CDR3 loop reads CASVHRVEDQPQHF. For the CDR3, the DNA is TGTGCCAGCGTACACAGGGTTGAGGATCAGCCCCAGCATTTT. The chain couples TRBV28 to TRBJ1-5, with D maybe TRBD1 (6 bases). The CDR3 spans 14 residues. CDR1 is MDHEN, CDR2 SYDVKM, per germline. V shed 8 bases and J shed 5 bases, with 16 bases lying between them.

The chain combines TRBV5-1 with TRBJ1-4; TRBD1 might be the D (5 bases). V lost 3 bases and J 4 bases, leaving 10 bases between the germline ends. Germline V gives CDR1 SGHRS, CDR2 YFSETQ. The CDR3 is 14 amino acids. CDR3 coding DNA: TGCGCCAGCAGCTATGGGGGGGATAATGAAAAACTGTTTTTT. Its translation: CASSYGGDNEKLFF.

This chain links TRBV18 with TRBJ1-2, with a weak D call TRBD1 (6 bases). This CDR3 has 15 residues. The germline gives CDR1 KGHSH, CDR2 LQKENI. V was pared by 3 bases and J by 8 bases, with 19 bases between. CDR3: CASSPDYYRAQGYTF. CDR3 bases: TGTGCCAGCTCACCGGATTACTACAGGGCCCAGGGCTACACCTTC.

This chain connects TRBV2 to TRBJ2-5; possible D gene TRBD2, 6 bases. The CDR3 loop spans 12 amino acids. The germline V gene has CDR1 SNHLY and CDR2 FYNNEI. V dropped 6 bases and J dropped 5 bases, with 10 bases sitting between them. This CDR3 reads CASRLAGETQYF. CDR3 DNA: TGTGCCAGCAGACTAGCTGGGGAGACCCAGTACTTC. The whole variable domain, remainder taken from reference TRBV2 and TRBJ2-5, is EPEVTQTPSHQVTQMGQEVILRCVPISNHLYFYWYRQILGQKVEFLVSFYNNEISEKSEIFDDQFSVERPDGSNFTLKIRSTKLEDSAMYFCASRLAGETQYFGPGTRLLVL.

V usage is TRBV4-1 and J usage is TRBJ2-7, with 9 bases identical to TRBD2. The V gene's germline CDR1 is MGHRA and CDR2 YSYEKL. The CDR3 length is 15 residues. Germline trimming cut 4 bases from V and 3 bases from J; bases unmatched to any gene: 7. The CDR3 region has the DNA TGCGCCAGCAGCCGCCTGAGCGGGGGGATCTACGAGCAGTACTTC. Protein sequence: CASSRLSGGIYEQYF.

This chain links TRBV7-6 with TRBJ2-3; 12 bases match TRBD2. After removal of 0 bases from V and 0 bases from J, the junction contained 7 bases not matched to a gene. Per germline, CDR1 SGHVS and CDR2 FNYEAQ. The CDR3 totals 19 residues. The CDR3 sequence: CASSLAYTSGGKSTDTQYF. As DNA, the CDR3 is TGTGCCAGCAGCTTAGCTTACACTAGCGGGGGGAAAAGCACAGATACGCAGTATTTT.

The chain has TRBV5-1 and TRBJ2-3; 7 nucleotides agree with TRBD1. Germline lookup yields CDR1 SGHRS and CDR2 YFSETQ. Losses at the gene ends were 1 base for V and 1 base for J; bases not matched to a gene: 9. This CDR3 has 17 residues. The CDR3 spells CASSLPGRDRGTDTQYF. CDR3 nucleotide sequence: TGCGCCAGCAGCTTGCCCGGCCGAGACAGGGGCACAGATACGCAGTATTTT. Filled out from reference TRBV5-1 and TRBJ2-3, the complete variable domain reads KAGVTQTPRYLIKTRGQQVTLSCSPISGHRSVSWYQQTPGQGLQFLFEYFSETQRNKGNFPGRFSGRQFSNSRSEMNVSTLELGDSALYLCASSLPGRDRGTDTQYFGPGTRLTVL.

The chain has TRBV5-1 and TRBJ2-7, with D perhaps TRBD2 (5 bases). The CDR3 is 13 residues long. V gave up 6 bases and J gave up 2 bases, with 12 bases separating them. The germline V gene encodes CDR1 SGHRS and CDR2 YFSETQ. CDR3 sequence reads: CASNLDGTYEQYF. The CDR3 nucleotides read TGCGCCAGCAATCTGGACGGGACCTACGAGCAGTACTTC.

J is TRBJ1-1 and V is TRBV9; 7 nucleotides match TRBD1. The CDR3 spans 15 residues. J lost 5 bases, V lost 4 bases, and 11 bases had no gene match. Germline V lookup: CDR1 SGDLS, CDR2 YYNGEE. In nucleotides, the CDR3 is TGTGCCAGCAGCTCGATTGAGGGGGCGGGAACTGAAGCTTTCTTT. It codes for CASSSIEGAGTEAFF.

The CDR3 DNA reads as TGTGCCAGCTCCCAAACTTGGGAGCAGTTCTTC. Translation: CASSQTWEQFF. The genes are TRBV25-1 and TRBJ2-1; D not certain. This CDR3 is 11 amino acids long. Trimming left V 8 bases short and J 10 bases short, with 12 bases between. From germline, CDR1 is MGHDK and CDR2 SYGVNS.

The chain joins TRBV19 to TRBJ1-6, with TRBD1 as a possible D gene (6 bases). With 5 bases removed from V and 6 bases from J, the gap between germline ends came to 14 bases. Germline values: CDR1 LNHDA, CDR2 SQIVND (reference sequence). This CDR3 comprises 15 residues. The DNA of the CDR3 is TGTGCCAGTAGTTCCGTGACAGGTTTTAATTCACCCCTCCACTTT. Residues: CASSSVTGFNSPLHF.

J is TRBJ1-5 and V is TRBV7-2; tentatively, D is TRBD1 (5 bases). CDR1 and CDR2 (germline): SGHTA, FQGNSA. V dropped 1 base and J dropped 1 base, with 14 bases sitting between them. The CDR3 runs to 17 residues. CDR3 sequence: CASSLEGRLVSNQPQHF. The CDR3, as DNA: TGTGCCAGCAGCTTAGAGGGGCGGTTGGTGAGCAATCAGCCCCAGCATTTT.

Written as DNA, the CDR3 is TGTGCCAGTAGTATCTGGACAGTCAATAGCAATCAGCCCCAGCATTTT. Its protein product is CASSIWTVNSNQPQHF. V is TRBV19 and J is TRBJ1-5, with D possibly being TRBD1 (6 bases). The CDR3 runs to 16 residues. CDR1 is LNHDA and CDR2 is SQIVND in the germline V gene (reference sequence). V lost 3 bases and J 0 bases, leaving 12 bases between the germline ends. Full variable domain (remainder filled in from reference TRBV19 and TRBJ1-5): DGGITQSPKYLFRKEGQNVTLSCEQNLNHDAMYWYRQDPGQGLRLIYYSQIVNDFQKGDIAEGYSVSREKKESFPLTVTSAQKNPTAFYLCASSIWTVNSNQPQHFGDGTRLSIL.